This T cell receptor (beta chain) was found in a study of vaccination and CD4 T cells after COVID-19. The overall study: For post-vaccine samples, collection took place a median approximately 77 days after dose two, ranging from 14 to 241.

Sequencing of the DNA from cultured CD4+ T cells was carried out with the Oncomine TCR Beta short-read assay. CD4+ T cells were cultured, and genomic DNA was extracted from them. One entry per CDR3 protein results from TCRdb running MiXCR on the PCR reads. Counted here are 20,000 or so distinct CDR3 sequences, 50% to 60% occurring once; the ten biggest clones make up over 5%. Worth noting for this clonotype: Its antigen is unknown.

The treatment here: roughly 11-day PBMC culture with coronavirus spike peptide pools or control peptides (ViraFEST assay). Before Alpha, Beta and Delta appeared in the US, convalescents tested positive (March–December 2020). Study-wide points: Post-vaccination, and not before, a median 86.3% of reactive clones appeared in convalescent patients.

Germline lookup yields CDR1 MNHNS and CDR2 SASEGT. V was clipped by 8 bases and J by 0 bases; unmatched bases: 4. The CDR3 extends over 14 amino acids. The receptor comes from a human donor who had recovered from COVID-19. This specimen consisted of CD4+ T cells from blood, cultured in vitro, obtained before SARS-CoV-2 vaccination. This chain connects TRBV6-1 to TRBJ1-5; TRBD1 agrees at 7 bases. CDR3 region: CASAGQHSNQPQHF. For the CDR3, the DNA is TGTGCCAGCGCGGGACAGCATAGCAATCAGCCCCAGCATTTT.